Below, 9 T cell receptor beta chains from the same sample are listed, as sequenced in a study of cytomegalovirus exposure and HLA in healthy donors. TCRdb's table, derived via immunoSEQ multiplex PCR, lists solely in-frame clones and lacks some. The repertoire holds some 170,000 clones, with roughly nine tenths as singletons. The sample consisted of PBMCs. Source of these receptors: a young woman in good health and CMV-seronegative.

The chain carries TRBV27 and TRBJ2-7; D is perhaps TRBD2 (7 bases). Trimming took off 6 bases at V and 3 bases at J, with 18 bases between the two ends. Germline V gives CDR1 MNHEY, CDR2 SMNVEV (reference sequence). This CDR3 contains 15 residues. CDR3 sequence: CASSSRGAGSYEQYF. In DNA, the CDR3 is TGTGCCAGCAGCAGTCGGGGGGCGGGGAGCTACGAGCAGTACTTC.

This clone appeared a single time. This chain links TRBV4-2 with TRBJ1-2, with D perhaps matching TRBD1 (6 bases). CDR3 size: 17 residues. From germline, CDR1 is LGHNA and CDR2 YNFKEQ. Trimming left V 2 bases short and J 1 base short, with 17 bases between. Here the CDR3 DNA reads TGTGCCAGCAGCCAACCGGGGACGGGGGCGAATAACTATGGCTACACCTTC. Amino acids: CASSQPGTGANNYGYTF.

The genes are TRBV5-4 and TRBJ2-2; 8 bases map to TRBD1. The junction had 6 bases not matched to a gene; V was cut back by 4 bases and J by 1 base. The germline V gene has CDR1 SGHNT and CDR2 YYREEE (reference sequence). The CDR3 length is 16 residues. The CDR3 DNA reads TGTGCCAGCAGCCTCGGGACAGGATTGAACACCGGGGAGCTGTTTTTT. Amino acids: CASSLGTGLNTGELFF.

The gene calls are TRBV7-8 and TRBJ1-3; the D is unclear. The ends were cut back, 1 base at V and 0 bases at J, with 7 bases in the middle. CDR1 and CDR2 (germline): SGHVS, FQNEAQ. The CDR3 has 15 residues. The CDR3 DNA follows: TGTGCCAGCAGCTTAGTGAAGGCCTCTGGAAACACCATATATTTT. Translation gives CASSLVKASGNTIYF.

V and J are TRBV11-1 and TRBJ1-1; perhaps TRBD1 as D (6 bases). CDR3 size: 16 residues. V was clipped by 5 bases and J by 3 bases, with 19 bases between them. CDR1 and CDR2 (germline): SGHAT, FQDESV (reference sequence). CDR3 loop: CASSRGGTGVDTEAFF. The CDR3 DNA sequence: TGTGCCAGCAGCAGGGGGGGGACGGGTGTGGACACTGAAGCTTTCTTT.

The CDR3 spells CATSSPTRRMNTEAFF. The CDR3 DNA is TGTGCCACCAGCAGCCCCACACGGAGAATGAACACTGAAGCTTTCTTT. The rearrangement uses TRBV15 and TRBJ1-1; D not resolved. Per germline, CDR1 LNHNV and CDR2 YYDKDF (reference sequence). The CDR3 length is 16 residues. V shed 3 bases and J shed 0 bases, with 14 bases lying between them.

CDR3 nucleotide sequence: TGTGCCAGCAGTACACGACAGGGACTCCAGCCCCAGCATTTT. This encodes CASSTRQGLQPQHF. V is TRBV27 and J is TRBJ1-5, with TRBD1 matching 7 bases. V lost 5 bases, J lost 7 bases, and 8 bases stayed unmatched. Germline V CDR1 and CDR2: MNHEY, SMNVEV (reference sequence). The CDR3 extends over 14 amino acids.

The chain combines TRBV28 with TRBJ1-5; D is unclear. The germline V and J ends were trimmed by 3 bases and 8 bases, with 8 bases remaining between them. Germline CDR1 is MDHEN and CDR2 is SYDVKM. The CDR3 runs to 12 residues. In DNA, the CDR3 is TGTGCCAGCAGTTTGAGAGGGAAGCCCCAGCATTTT. It specifies CASSLRGKPQHF.

The rearrangement uses TRBV20-1 and TRBJ2-5; D gene unclear. Germline CDR1 reads DFQATT; CDR2 reads SNEGSKA (reference sequence). The CDR3 is 11 residues long. The germline V and J ends were trimmed by 5 bases and 5 bases, with 9 bases remaining between them. CDR3 sequence (DNA): TGCAGTGCTTCAACTCTGGAGACCCAGTACTTC. Protein: CSASTLETQYF.